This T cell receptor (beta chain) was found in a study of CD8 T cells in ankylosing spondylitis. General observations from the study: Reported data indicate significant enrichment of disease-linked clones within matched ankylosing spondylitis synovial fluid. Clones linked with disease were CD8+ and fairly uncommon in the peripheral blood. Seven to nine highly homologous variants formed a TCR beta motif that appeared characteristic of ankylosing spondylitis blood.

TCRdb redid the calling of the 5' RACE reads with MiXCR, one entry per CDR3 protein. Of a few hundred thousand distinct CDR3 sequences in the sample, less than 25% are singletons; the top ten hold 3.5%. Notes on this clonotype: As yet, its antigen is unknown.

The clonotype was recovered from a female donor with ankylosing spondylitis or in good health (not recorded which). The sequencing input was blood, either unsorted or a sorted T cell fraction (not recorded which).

The DNA for the CDR3 is TGTGCCAGCAGTGAGTTCCGTCTGGCTAGCGGGAAGGGGACCCAGTACTTC. Translated: CASSEFRLASGKGTQYF. The V gene is TRBV2, the J gene TRBJ2-5; 9 bases are a match to TRBD2. CDR3 length: 17 amino acids. Germline CDR1 SNHLY, CDR2 FYNNEI. J was trimmed by 7 bases and V by 3 bases; bases with no gene match: 15.